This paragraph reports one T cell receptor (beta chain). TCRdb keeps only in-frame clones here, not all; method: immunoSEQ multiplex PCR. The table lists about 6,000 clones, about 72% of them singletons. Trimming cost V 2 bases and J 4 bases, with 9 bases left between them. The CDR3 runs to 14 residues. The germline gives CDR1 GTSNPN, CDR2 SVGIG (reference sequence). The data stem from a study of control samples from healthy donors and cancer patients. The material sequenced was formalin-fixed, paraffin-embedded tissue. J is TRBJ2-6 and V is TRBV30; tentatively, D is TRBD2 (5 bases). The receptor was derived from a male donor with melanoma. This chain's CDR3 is CAWSRGSGANVLTF. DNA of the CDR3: TGTGCCTGGAGTCGCGGGTCCGGGGCCAACGTCCTGACTTTC.